This T cell receptor beta chain was profiled in a study of tacrolimus-resistant gene-edited T cells for transplant recipients (TCRdb year 2020). For context, the study as a whole: Clonality and clone numbers were compared by TCRbeta sequencing between expanded FKBP12 knockout and unedited CMV-specific T cell products. Sequencing was performed for a couple of donors, with one unedited and one FKBP12 knockout CMV-specific T cell product contributed by each donor. As a safety check, repertoire sequencing was performed to rule out transformation-driven clonal outgrowth after gene editing.

Genomic DNA was used for TCRbeta sequencing, which was performed through the immunoSEQ service. In the paper's pipeline: Repertoires were analyzed with immunoSEQ ANALYZER 3.0, computing Morisita similarity, clonality, top-10 clone coverage and total clone counts. Clonality was scaled so that 1 meant monoclonal and lower values meant more diverse products. TCRdb holds this immuneACCESS table with in-frame rearrangements only. Some clones are missing; in checked studies, unresolved V genes explain under half, and the rest has no known cause. V and J calls and clone size follow that table, whereas D and trimming were derived from the DNA. This sample gives some 900 clones in total; approximately 40% of them show up just once. Over 60% of the sample belongs to the ten largest clones. The treatment or condition label, as the study defines it: CRISPR-Cas9 RNP knockout of FKBP12 using synthetic sgRNA#2. Before enrichment with an IFNgamma secretion assay kit, PBMCs were stimulated for six to seven hours with overlapping CMV pp65 and IE-1 peptide pools. On day 7, FKBP12 knockout was carried out by electroporation of Cas9 ribonucleoprotein with an Amaxa 4D-Nucleofector. Recombinant human IL-7 and IL-15 were used to expand the enriched CMV-specific T cells in culture. Before being cryopreserved, the T cell products spent around 20 days in culture. After activation, CMV-specific T cells were enriched from PBMCs based on IFNgamma secretion. Each ribonucleoprotein complex consisted of recombinant Streptococcus pyogenes Cas9 protein that had been precomplexed with FKBP12-specific sgRNA. As the most effective, GMP-preferred guide, synthetic sgRNA#2 was chosen for subsequent experiments.

V lost 4 bases and J lost 6 bases, and the count of bases not matched to a germline gene is 5. The CDR3, from cysteine to phenylalanine, totals 13 residues. CDR3 DNA is the only sequence kept; it has 39 bases, read in frame from the first base. The paper as a whole reports these results and caveats: It was concluded by the authors that the TCRbeta repertoire was not drastically skewed by gene editing and that excessive clonal expansion was not caused by gene editing. The repertoire comparisons (Figure 5) were based on n = 2. Knockout and unedited products had comparable clonality, top-10 clone read coverage, and total clone numbers. Repertoires showed no Morisita similarity between donors but high similarity between knockout and unedited products from the same donor.

The sample holds one count of this clone. Per-base quality was not reported, and no clone a single base away is much larger than it. Weak support is all one read offers. In this chain, TRBV12-3 or TRBV12-4 is recombined with TRBJ1-2; 7 bases in the middle match TRBD1. The specimen comprised a CMV-specific product grown in culture, sampled from cells with FKBP12 knockout. This specimen's cell subset or site label, interpreted: expanded CMV-specific T cell product isolated by IFNgamma secretion after CMV peptide stimulation. This clonotype originated in a human donor in good health, a blood donor. The CDR3 reads CASSSTGFHGYTF. The sequenced DNA: TGTGCCAGCAGTTCGACAGGGTTCCATGGCTACACCTTC.